A selection of T cell receptor beta chains follows, all from one sample in a study of T cell responses to AZD1222 COVID-19 vaccine. The assay was immunoSEQ multiplex PCR, and TCRdb's table has in-frame clones only and misses some. There are over 90,000 clones in the sample; more than 85% occur only once, and 5% lies in the top ten. Sequenced material: peripheral blood, taken on day 0 of AZD1222 vaccination. All receptors derive from an adult in good health. CDR3s include the opening cysteine and the closing phenylalanine or tryptophan. A D gene is named only where the DNA matches it firmly.

J	V	D	CDR3
TRBJ2-3	TRBV4-2	NA	CASSQGGPTDTQYF
TRBJ2-2	TRBV9	NA	CASSIALLAGSTGELFF
TRBJ1-5	TRBV2	TRBD1	CASSAGTGGTISPHSKPQHF
TRBJ2-3	TRBV6-5	NA	CASSYPGAGMADTQYF
TRBJ2-1	TRBV7-2	NA	CASSYRGNAYNEQFF
TRBJ2-7	TRBV29-1	NA	CSVEDERASSYEQYF
TRBJ1-1	TRBV9	NA	CASSPPGGRTEAFF
TRBJ2-7	TRBV29-1	NA	CSVEEGGSMAYEQYF
TRBJ1-6	TRBV11-2	NA	CASRGRARGYSPLHF
TRBJ1-2	TRBV6-5	NA	CASSYSGSPNYGYTF
TRBJ1-1	TRBV24-1	NA	CATAQTFGGEAFF
TRBJ2-3	TRBV5-4	NA	CASSLSGPDTQYF
TRBJ1-4	TRBV11-1	NA	CASSLYRGGEKLFF
TRBJ2-1	TRBV6-5	NA	CASSRPQTVYNEQFF
TRBJ1-2	TRBV12-3/TRBV12-4	NA	CASSPRGGYGYTF
TRBJ1-2	TRBV6-2/TRBV6-3	NA	CASSYVNYGYTF
TRBJ2-3	TRBV27	NA	CASSLLAGAFTDTQYF
TRBJ1-4	TRBV7-3	NA	CASSLRDIRWAERKLFF
TRBJ2-7	TRBV5-6	NA	CASSLVGSSYEQYF
TRBJ1-5	TRBV7-9	NA	CASSPGTANQPQHF
TRBJ1-5	TRBV7-2	NA	CASSLAGAQGYTQPQHF
TRBJ2-3	TRBV18	NA	CASSPRTDTQYF
TRBJ1-5	TRBV7-2	NA	CASSFLGKGNQPQHF
TRBJ2-7	TRBV9	NA	CASSVAGAHEQYF
TRBJ2-2	TRBV9	TRBD1	CASSVGGTVTGELFF
TRBJ2-7	TRBV28	NA	CASSKAGVTYEQYF
TRBJ2-1	TRBV9	TRBD2	CASSPGIGTSHNEQFF
TRBJ2-7	TRBV12-3/TRBV12-4	NA	CASSGERVYEQYF